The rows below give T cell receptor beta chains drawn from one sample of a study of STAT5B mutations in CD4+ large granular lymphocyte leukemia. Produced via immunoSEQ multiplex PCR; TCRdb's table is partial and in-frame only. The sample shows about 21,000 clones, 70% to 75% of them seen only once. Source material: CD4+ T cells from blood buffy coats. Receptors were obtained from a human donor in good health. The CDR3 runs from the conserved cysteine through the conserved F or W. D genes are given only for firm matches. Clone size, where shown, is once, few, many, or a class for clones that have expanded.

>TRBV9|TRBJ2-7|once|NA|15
CASSVDQRLRGEQYF
TGTGCCAGCAGCGTAGACCAGAGGTTACGCGGCGAGCAGTACTTC
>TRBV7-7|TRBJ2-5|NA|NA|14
CASSPEGRSETQYF
TGTGCTAGCAGCCCCGAGGGCCGGAGTGAGACCCAGTACTTC
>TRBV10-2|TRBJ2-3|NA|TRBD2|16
CASTNAGGASTDTQYF
TGCGCCAGCACCAACGCGGGGGGGGCGAGCACAGATACGCAGTATTTT
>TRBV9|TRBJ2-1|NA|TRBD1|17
CASGRDRGSPSYNEQFF
TGTGCCAGCGGCCGGGACAGGGGGTCTCCATCCTACAATGAGCAGTTCTTC
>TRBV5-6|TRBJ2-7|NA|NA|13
CASSLRDFGEQYF
TGTGCCAGCAGCCTCCGGGACTTTGGGGAGCAGTACTTC
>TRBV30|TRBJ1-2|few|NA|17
CAWSVPGPTGANYGYTF
TGTGCCTGGAGTGTACCGGGCCCTACAGGAGCTAACTATGGCTACACCTTC
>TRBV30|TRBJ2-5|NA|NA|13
CAWHPDLEKTQYF
TGTGCCTGGCATCCAGACCTGGAAAAGACCCAGTACTTC
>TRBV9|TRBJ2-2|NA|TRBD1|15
CASSVGGGLTGELFF
TGTGCCAGCAGCGTAGGAGGGGGCTTGACCGGGGAGCTGTTTTTT
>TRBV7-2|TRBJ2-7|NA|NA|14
CASSRGGVTYEQYF
TGTGCCAGCAGCCGAGGAGGGGTTACCTACGAGCAGTACTTC
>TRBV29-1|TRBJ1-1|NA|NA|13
CSVPGRSNTEAFF
TGCAGCGTCCCTGGACGGTCGAACACTGAAGCTTTCTTT
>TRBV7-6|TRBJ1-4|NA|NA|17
CASSLKTGRGTNEKLFF
TGTGCCAGCAGCTTAAAAACAGGGAGGGGGACTAATGAAAAACTGTTTTTT
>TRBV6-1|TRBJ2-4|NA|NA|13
CASSEGGENIQYF
TGTGCCAGCAGTGAAGGCGGGGAAAACATTCAGTACTTC